These T cell receptor beta chains were read from a single sample in a study of T cells in Graves' hyperthyroidism and ophthalmopathy. TCRdb re-called the multiplex PCR reads with MiXCR, one entry per CDR3 protein. The sample gives a few hundred thousand distinct CDR3 sequences, approximately 12% of which show up once; less than 25% is in the top ten. Sample: blood. The receptors were sampled from a man aged 30 to 45 with Graves' hyperthyroidism that later progressed to Graves' ophthalmopathy. Both conserved end residues are part of each CDR3. A D gene is named only where the DNA matches it firmly. Size is stated for part of the rows, as once, few or many counts, or as a class when the clone is expanded.

TRBJ1-1 TRBD1 many TRBV11-1 TGTGCCAGCAGCTTAATGTGGGACAGCCGGCAAGGTGAAGCTTTCTTT CASSLMWDSRQGEAFF
TRBJ1-6 NA many TRBV28 TGTGCCAGCAGTTTTCTCAGCAGGGATAATTCACCCCTCCACTTT CASSFLSRDNSPLHF
TRBJ2-2 NA NA TRBV10-1 TGCGCCAGCAGTGAGTCGAGACTCCCGCGCACCGGGGAGCTGTTTTTT CASSESRLPRTGELFF
TRBJ1-1 NA many TRBV27 TGTGCCAGCAGCAGAGCCAAACGGACTGAAGCTTTCTTT CASSRAKRTEAFF
TRBJ2-7 NA many TRBV27 TGTGCCAGCAGAGCGGGGACAGCAAGCTCCTACGAGCAGTACTTC CASRAGTASSYEQYF
TRBJ2-3 NA many TRBV7-3 TGTGCCAGCAGCTTAGTAGGCGTGACAGATACGCAGTATTTT CASSLVGVTDTQYF
TRBJ2-5 TRBD2 many TRBV7-3 TGTGCCAGCAGCCGGAGCGGGGGGGGGGGAGAGACCCAGTACTTC CASSRSGGGGETQYF
TRBJ2-6 NA many TRBV7-2 TGTGCCAACAGAGACAGAACTGGGGCCAACGTCCTGACTTTC CANRDRTGANVLTF
TRBJ2-7 TRBD1 many TRBV6-1 TGTGCCAGCAGGACCCTTCGGACAGGGCACCCCTACGAGCAGTACTTC CASRTLRTGHPYEQYF
TRBJ2-3 NA few TRBV10-3 TGTGCCGATTGGGCAAGGACGGGGGCCAACACAGATACGCAGTATTTT CADWARTGANTDTQYF
TRBJ2-3 NA NA TRBV4-1 TGCGCCAGCAGCCAAGATTTGGGGGGCGCGACAGATACGCAGTATTTT CASSQDLGGATDTQYF
TRBJ1-4 TRBD1 NA TRBV5-1 TGCGCCAGCAGCTTGGTACAGGGGGTAGAAAAACTGTTTTTT CASSLVQGVEKLFF
TRBJ1-5 NA NA TRBV20-1 TGCAGTGCGGGAGGGTCTCCGGGCGACAATCAGCCCCAGCATTTT CSAGGSPGDNQPQHF
TRBJ2-5 TRBD2 NA TRBV5-5 TGTGCCAGCAGCCGGGGACTAGCGGGGGGGAGTGGAGGAGAGACCCAGTACTTC CASSRGLAGGSGGETQYF
TRBJ2-3 TRBD2 few TRBV5-1 TGCGCCAGCAGGGATGAACGACTAGCGGGGGGGCCGGACGCAGATACGCAGTATTTT CASRDERLAGGPDADTQYF